The clone carrying this T cell receptor (beta chain) has a handful of counts. In the study's own analysis: By means of reference gene primer amplification, nucleated cell counts were estimated. Repertoires were generated with immunoSEQ multiplex PCR, while TCRdb's copy carries only in-frame clones and drops some. That table supplies the V and J calls and clone size; D and trimming were determined from the DNA. The sample yields roughly 200,000 clones, almost 85% seen once. The sample belongs to a study of blood T cell repertoires in COVID-19. The wider study: Acute and convalescent COVID-19 specimens originated in the United States, Italy and Spain. The cDNA or gDNA used as material had been derived from T cells, B-cell-depleted T cells, or PBMCs.

CDR1 and CDR2 from the germline V gene are SGDLS and YYNGEE. V dropped 4 bases and J dropped 2; count of bases not matched to a gene: 5. The CDR3 is made up of 16 amino acids. The V and J genes are TRBV9 and TRBJ2-2; 10 bases map to TRBD2. The source of this sequence is a woman between 65 and 79 years old with active or convalescent COVID-19. Sequencing was carried out using peripheral blood. The CDR3 loop is CASSPTSGTNTGELFF. For the CDR3, the DNA is TGTGCCAGCAGCCCTACTAGCGGGACAAACACCGGGGAGCTGTTTTTT.